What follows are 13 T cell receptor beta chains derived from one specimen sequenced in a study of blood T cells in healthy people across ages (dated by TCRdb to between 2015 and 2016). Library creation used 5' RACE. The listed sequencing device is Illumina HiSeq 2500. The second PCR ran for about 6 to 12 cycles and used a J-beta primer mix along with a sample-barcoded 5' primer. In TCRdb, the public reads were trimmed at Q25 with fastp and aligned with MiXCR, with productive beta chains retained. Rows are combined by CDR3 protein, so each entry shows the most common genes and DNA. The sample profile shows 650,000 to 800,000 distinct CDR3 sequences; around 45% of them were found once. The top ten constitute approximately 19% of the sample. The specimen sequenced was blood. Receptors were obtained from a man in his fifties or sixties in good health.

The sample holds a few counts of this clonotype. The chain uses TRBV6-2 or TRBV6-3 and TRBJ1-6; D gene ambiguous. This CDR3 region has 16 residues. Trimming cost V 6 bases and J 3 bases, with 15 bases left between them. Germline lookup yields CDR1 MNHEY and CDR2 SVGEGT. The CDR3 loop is CASSALQEGYNSPLHF. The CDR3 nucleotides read TGTGCCAGCAGCGCGCTCCAGGAGGGCTATAATTCACCCCTCCACTTT.

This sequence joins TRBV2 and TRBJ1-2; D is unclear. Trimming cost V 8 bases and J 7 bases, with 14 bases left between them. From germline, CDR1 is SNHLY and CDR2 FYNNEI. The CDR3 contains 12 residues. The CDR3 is CASGLGLPGYTF. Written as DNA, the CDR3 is TGTGCCAGCGGGCTAGGGCTGCCTGGCTACACCTTC.

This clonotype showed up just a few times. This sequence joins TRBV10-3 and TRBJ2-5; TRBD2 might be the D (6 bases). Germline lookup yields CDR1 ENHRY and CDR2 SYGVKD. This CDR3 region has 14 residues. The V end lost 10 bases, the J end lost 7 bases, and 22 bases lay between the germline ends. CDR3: CATYPGGVEGTQYF. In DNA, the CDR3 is TGTGCCACCTACCCCGGCGGGGTTGAGGGGACCCAGTACTTC.

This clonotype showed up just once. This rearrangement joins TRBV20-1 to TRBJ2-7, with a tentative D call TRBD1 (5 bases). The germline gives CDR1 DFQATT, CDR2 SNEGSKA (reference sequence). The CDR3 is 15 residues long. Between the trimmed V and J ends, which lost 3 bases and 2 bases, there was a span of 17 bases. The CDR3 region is CSARVSGAGTYEQYF. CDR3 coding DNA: TGCAGTGCTAGGGTATCTGGGGCCGGTACCTACGAGCAGTACTTC.

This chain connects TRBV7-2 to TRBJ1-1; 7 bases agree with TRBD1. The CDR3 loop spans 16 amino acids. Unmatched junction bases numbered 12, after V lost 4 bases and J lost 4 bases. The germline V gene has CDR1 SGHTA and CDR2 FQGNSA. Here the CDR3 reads CASSSLGGNRGTEAFF. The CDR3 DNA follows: TGTGCCAGCAGCTCCCTCGGAGGCAACAGGGGCACTGAAGCTTTCTTT. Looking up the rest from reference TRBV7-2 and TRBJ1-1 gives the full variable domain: GAGVSQSPSNKVTEKGKDVELRCDPISGHTALYWYRQSLGQGLEFLIYFQGNSAPDKSGLPSDRFSAERTGGSVSTLTIQRTQQEDSAVYLCASSSLGGNRGTEAFFGQGTRLTVV.

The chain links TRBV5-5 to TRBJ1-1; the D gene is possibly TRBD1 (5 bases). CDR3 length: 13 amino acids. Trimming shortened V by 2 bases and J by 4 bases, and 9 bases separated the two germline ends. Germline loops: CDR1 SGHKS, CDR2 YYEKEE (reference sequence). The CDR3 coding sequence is TGTGCCAGCAGCTTCCCCGGGGGCACTGAAGCTTTCTTT. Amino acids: CASSFPGGTEAFF.

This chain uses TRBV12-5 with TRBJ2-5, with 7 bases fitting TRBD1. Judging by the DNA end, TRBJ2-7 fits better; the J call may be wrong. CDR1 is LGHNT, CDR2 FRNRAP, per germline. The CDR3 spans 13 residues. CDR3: CASGLTGASEQYF. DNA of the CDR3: TGTGCTAGTGGTTTGACAGGGGCGAGCGAGCAGTACTTC.

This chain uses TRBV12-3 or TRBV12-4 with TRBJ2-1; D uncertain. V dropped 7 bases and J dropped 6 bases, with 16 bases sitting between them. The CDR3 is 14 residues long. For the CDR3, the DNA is TGTGCCAGCATTCCTCGGAATGCCCGCAATGAGCAGTTCTTC. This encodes CASIPRNARNEQFF.

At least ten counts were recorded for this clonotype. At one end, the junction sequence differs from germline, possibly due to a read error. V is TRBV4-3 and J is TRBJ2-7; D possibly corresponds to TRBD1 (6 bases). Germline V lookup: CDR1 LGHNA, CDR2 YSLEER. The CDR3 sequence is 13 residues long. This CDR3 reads CASSQEGGYEQYF. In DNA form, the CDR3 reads TGTGCCAGCAGCCAAGAAGGGGGCTACGAGCAGTACTTC.

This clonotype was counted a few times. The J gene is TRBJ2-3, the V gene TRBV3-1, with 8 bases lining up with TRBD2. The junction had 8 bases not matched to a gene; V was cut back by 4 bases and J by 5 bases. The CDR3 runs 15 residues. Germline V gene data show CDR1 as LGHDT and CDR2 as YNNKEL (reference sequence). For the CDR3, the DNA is TGTGCCAGCAGCCCCGGGACTAGTTTAAGAGATACGCAGTATTTT. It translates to CASSPGTSLRDTQYF.

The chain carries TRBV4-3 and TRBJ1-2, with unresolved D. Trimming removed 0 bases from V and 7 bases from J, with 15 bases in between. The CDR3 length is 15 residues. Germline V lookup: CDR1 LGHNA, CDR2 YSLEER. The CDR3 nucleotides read TGCGCCAGCAGCCAAGATCTGACGTTAAGTGTTGGCTACACCTTC. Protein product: CASSQDLTLSVGYTF.

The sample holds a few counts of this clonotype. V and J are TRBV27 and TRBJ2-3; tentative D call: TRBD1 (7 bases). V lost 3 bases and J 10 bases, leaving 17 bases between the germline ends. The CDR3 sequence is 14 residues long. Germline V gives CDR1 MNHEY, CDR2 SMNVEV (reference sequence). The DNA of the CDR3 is TGTGCCAGCAGTTTGACAGGGAGGACCGCTGCGCAGTATTTT. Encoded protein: CASSLTGRTAAQYF.

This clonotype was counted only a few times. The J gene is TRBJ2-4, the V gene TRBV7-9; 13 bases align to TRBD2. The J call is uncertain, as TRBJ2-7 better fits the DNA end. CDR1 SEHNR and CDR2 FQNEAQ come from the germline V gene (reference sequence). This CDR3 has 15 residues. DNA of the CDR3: TGTGCCAGCAGCGGACTAGCGGGGGCCTCCTACGAGCAGTACTTC. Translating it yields CASSGLAGASYEQYF.